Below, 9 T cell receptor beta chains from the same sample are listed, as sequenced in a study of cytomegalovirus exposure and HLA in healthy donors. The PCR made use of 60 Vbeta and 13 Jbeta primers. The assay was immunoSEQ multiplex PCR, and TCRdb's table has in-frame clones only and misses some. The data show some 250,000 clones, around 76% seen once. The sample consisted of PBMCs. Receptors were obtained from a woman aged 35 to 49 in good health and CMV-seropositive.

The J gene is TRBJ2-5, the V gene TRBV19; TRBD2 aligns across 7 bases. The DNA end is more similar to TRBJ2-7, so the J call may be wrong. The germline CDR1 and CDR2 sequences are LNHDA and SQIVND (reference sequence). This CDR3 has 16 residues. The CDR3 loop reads CASSIGGSKGSYEQYF. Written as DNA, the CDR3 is TGTGCCAGTAGTATCGGCGGGAGTAAGGGGTCCTACGAGCAGTACTTC.

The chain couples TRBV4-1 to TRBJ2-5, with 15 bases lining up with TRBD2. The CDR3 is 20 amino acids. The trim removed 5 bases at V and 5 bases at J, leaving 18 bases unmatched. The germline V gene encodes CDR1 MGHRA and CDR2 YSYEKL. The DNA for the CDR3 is TGCGCCAGCAGCTCTATCGGACTAGCGGGGGGGCCCAAAGTAAAGGAGACCCAGTACTTC. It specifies CASSSIGLAGGPKVKETQYF.

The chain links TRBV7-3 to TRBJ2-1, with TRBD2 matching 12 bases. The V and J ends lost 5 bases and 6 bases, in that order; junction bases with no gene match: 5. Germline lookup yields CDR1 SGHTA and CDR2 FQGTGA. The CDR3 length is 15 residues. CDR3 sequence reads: CASSKGLAGLNEQFF. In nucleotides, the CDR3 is TGTGCCAGCAGCAAGGGACTAGCGGGCCTCAATGAGCAGTTCTTC.

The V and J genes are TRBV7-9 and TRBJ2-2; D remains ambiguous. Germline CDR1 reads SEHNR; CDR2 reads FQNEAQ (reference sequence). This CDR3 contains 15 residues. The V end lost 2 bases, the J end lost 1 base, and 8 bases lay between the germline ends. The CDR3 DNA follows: TGTGCCAGCAGCTTATATCGTATGAACACCGGGGAGCTGTTTTTT. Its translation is CASSLYRMNTGELFF. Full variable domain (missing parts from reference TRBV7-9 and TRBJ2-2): DTGVSQNPRHKITKRGQNVTFRCDPISEHNRLYWYRQTLGQGPEFLTYFQNEAQLEKSRLLSDRFSAERPKGSFSTLEIQRTEQGDSAMYLCASSLYRMNTGELFFGEGSRLTVL.

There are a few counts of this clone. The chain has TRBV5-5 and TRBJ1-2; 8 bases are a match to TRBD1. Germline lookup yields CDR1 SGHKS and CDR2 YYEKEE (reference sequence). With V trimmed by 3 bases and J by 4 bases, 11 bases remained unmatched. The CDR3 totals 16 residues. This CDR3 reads CASSWDVRGQVYGYTF. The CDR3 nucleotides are TGTGCCAGCAGCTGGGATGTAAGGGGACAGGTCTATGGCTACACCTTC.

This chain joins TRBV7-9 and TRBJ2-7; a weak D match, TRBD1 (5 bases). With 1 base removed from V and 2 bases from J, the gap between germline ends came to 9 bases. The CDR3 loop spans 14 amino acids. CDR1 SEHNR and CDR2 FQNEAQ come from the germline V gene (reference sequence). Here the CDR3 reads CASSLDQGAYEQYF. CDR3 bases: TGTGCCAGCAGCTTAGACCAGGGTGCCTACGAGCAGTACTTC.

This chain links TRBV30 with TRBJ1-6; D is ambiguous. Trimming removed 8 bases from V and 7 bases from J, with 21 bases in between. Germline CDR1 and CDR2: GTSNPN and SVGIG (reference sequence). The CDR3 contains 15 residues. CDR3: CAGELTAARNSPLHF. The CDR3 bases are TGTGCCGGAGAGTTGACGGCCGCGCGGAATTCACCCCTCCACTTT. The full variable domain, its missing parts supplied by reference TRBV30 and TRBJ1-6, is SQTIHQWPATLVQPVGSPLSLECTVEGTSNPNLYWYRQAAGRGLQLLFYSVGIGQISSEVPQNLSASRPQDRQFILSSKKLLLSDSGFYLCAGELTAARNSPLHFGNGTRLTVT.

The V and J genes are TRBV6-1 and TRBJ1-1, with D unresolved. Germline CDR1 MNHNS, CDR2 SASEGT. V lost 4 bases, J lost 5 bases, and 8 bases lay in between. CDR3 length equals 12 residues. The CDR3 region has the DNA TGTGCCAGCAGTGCCGACTATACTGAAGCTTTCTTT. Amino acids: CASSADYTEAFF.

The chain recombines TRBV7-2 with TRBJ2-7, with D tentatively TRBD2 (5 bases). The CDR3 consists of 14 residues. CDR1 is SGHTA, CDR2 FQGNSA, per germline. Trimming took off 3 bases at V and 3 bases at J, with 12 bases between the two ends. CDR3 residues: CASSFVTGDYEQYF. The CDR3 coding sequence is TGTGCCAGCAGCTTCGTGACCGGGGACTACGAGCAGTACTTC.